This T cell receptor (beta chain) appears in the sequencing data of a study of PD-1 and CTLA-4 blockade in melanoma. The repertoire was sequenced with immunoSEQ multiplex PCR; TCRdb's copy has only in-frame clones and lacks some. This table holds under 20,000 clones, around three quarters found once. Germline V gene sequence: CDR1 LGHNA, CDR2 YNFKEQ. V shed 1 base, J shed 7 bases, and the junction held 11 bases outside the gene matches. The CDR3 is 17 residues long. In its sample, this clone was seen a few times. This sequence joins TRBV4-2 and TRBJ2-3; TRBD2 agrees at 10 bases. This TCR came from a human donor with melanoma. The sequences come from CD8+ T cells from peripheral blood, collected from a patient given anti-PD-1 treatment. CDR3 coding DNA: TGTGCCAGCAGCCAAGGACGACAGCGGGGGGGTCAACATACGCAGTATTTT. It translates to CASSQGRQRGGQHTQYF.